This TCR beta chain was identified in a study of metastatic and nonmetastatic thyroid tumors. Study-wide results and caveats: It was reported that TCR beta diversity was significantly higher in malignant thyroid tumors than benign nodules, in blood and tumor.

The CDR3 is made up of 15 amino acids. The germline V gene encodes CDR1 KGHDR and CDR2 SFDVKD. V dropped 2 bases and J dropped 14; count of bases not matched to a gene: 12. With MiXCR, TCRdb called clones anew from the PCR reads. This sample has about 22,000 clones, with about 23% found just once. A note on this clone: What it binds is not known.

Prior to thyroid surgery, none of the patients had received any treatment. The gene calls are TRBV24-1 and TRBJ2-2, with 8 bases fitting TRBD1. The source material was blood. The sequence was obtained from a male donor with papillary thyroid cancer or a benign thyroid nodule (not recorded which). Some clones in this sample may be carry-over from other donors' samples. The CDR3 protein is CATSDSGQDTGALFF. The CDR3 DNA follows: TGTGCCACCAGTGATTCGGGACAGGACACGGGGGCACTGTTTTTT.